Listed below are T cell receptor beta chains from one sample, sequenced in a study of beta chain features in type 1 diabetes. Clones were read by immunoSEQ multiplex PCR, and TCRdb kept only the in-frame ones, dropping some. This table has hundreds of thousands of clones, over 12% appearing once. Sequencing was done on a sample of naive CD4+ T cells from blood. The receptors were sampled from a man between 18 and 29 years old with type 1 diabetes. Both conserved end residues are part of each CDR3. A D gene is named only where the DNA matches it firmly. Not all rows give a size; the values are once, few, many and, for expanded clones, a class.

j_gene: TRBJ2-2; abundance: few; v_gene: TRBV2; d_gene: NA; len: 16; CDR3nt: TGTGCCAGCAGTGAAGTAGGAGGACCCAACACCGGGGAGCTGTTTTTT; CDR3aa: CASSEVGGPNTGELFF
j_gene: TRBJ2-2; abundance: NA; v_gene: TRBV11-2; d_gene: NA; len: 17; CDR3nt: TGTGCCAGCAGCTTTGGAATCGGGCCAACTATTACCGGGGAGCTGTTTTTT; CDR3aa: CASSFGIGPTITGELFF
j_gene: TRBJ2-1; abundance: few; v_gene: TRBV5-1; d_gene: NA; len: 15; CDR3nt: TGCGCCAGCAGCTTGGTAGGGTTGACGAACAATGAGCAGTTCTTC; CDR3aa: CASSLVGLTNNEQFF
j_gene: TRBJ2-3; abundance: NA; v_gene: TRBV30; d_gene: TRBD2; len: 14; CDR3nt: TGTGCCTGGAGCCAGCGGGGGAGCACAGATACGCAGTATTTT; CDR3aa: CAWSQRGSTDTQYF
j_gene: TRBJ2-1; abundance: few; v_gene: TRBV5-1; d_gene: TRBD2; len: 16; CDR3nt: TGCGCCAGCAGCTTGGTGACTAGCGGGAGTGACGGTGAGCAGTTCTTC; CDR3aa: CASSLVTSGSDGEQFF
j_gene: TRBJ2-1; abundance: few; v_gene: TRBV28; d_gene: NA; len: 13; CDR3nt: TGTGCCAGCACCAAGAGCGGCCACAATGAGCAGTTCTTC; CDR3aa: CASTKSGHNEQFF
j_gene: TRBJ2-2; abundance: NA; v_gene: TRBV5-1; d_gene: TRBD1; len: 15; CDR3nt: TGCGCCAGCAGCTTGGAAGGGGGCAGCACCGGGGAGCTGTTTTTT; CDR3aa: CASSLEGGSTGELFF
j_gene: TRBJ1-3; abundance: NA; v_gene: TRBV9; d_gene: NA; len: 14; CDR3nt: TGTGCCAGCAGCGTAGATAGCTCTGGAAACACCATATATTTT; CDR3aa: CASSVDSSGNTIYF
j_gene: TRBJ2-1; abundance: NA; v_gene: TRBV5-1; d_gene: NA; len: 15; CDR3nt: TGCGCCAGCAGCTTGGGCAGGGGAACCTACAATGAGCAGTTCTTC; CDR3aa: CASSLGRGTYNEQFF
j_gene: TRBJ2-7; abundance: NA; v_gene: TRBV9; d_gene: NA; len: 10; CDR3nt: TGTGCACAGATAAACTACGAGCAGTACTTC; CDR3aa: CAQINYEQYF
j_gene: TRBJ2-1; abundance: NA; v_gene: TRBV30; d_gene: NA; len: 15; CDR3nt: TGTGCCTGGAGGACGGGACTTACCTCCTACAATGAGCAGTTCTTC; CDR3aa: CAWRTGLTSYNEQFF
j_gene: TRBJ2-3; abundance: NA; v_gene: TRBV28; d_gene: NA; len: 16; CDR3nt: TGTGCCAGCAGTTCTCCGGGACCCGGACGCACAGATACGCAGTATTTT; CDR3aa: CASSSPGPGRTDTQYF
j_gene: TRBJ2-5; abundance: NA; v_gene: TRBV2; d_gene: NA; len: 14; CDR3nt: TGTGCCAGCAGTGAAGGGACTTACCAAGAGACCCAGTACTTC; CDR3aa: CASSEGTYQETQYF
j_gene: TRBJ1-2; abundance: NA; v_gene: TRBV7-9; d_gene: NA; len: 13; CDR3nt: TGTGCCAGCAGCTTAGGACGGAACTATGGCTACACCTTC; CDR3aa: CASSLGRNYGYTF
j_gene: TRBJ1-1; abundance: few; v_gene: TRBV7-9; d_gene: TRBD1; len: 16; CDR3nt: TGTGCCAGCAGTCGCCCCATCGGGACAGCGAACACTGAAGCTTTCTTT; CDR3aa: CASSRPIGTANTEAFF
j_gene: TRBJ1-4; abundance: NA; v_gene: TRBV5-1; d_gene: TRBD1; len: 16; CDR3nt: TGCGCCAGCAGTCGGTCCATCGGGACAGGGGACGAAAAACTGTTTTTT; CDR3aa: CASSRSIGTGDEKLFF